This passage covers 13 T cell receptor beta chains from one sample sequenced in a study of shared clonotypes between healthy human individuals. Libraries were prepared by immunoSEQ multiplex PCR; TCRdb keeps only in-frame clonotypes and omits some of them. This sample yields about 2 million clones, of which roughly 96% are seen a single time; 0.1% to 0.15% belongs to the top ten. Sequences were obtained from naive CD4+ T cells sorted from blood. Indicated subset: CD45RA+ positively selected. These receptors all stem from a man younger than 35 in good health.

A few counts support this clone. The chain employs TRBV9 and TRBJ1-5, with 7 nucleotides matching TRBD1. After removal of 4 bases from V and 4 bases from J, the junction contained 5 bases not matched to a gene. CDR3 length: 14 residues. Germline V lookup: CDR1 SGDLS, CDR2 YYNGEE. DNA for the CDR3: TGTGCCAGCAGCCCCGGGACAGAGAATCAGCCCCAGCATTTT. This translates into CASSPGTENQPQHF.

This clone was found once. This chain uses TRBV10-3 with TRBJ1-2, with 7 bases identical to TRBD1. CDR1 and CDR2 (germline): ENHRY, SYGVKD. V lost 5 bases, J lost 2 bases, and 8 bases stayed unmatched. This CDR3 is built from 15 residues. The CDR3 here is CAISPRTGYNYGYTF. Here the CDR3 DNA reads TGTGCCATCAGTCCCCGGACAGGCTACAACTATGGCTACACCTTC.

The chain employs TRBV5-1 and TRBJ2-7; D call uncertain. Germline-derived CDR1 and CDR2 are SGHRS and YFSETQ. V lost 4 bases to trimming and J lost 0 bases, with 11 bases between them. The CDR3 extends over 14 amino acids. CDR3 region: CASSQTSSSYEQYF. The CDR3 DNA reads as TGCGCCAGCAGCCAGACGAGTAGCTCCTACGAGCAGTACTTC.

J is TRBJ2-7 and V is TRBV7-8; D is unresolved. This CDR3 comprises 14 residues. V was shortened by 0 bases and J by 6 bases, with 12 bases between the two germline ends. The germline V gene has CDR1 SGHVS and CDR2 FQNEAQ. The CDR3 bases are TGTGCCAGCAGCTTAGCGCATGAAGGGTCCGAGCAGTACTTC. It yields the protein CASSLAHEGSEQYF.

DNA for the CDR3: TGCGCCAGCAGCTTATCTGACTATCAGCCCCAGCATTTT. It encodes CASSLSDYQPQHF. The V call is TRBV5-1, the J call TRBJ1-5; the D is unclear. Trimming took off 2 bases at V and 5 bases at J, with 8 bases between the two ends. This CDR3 comprises 13 residues. The V gene's germline CDR1 is SGHRS and CDR2 YFSETQ.

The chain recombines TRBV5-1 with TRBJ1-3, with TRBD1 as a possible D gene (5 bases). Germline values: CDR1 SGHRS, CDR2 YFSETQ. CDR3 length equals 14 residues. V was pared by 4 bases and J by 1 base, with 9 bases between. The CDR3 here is CASSRGISGNTIYF. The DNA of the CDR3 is TGCGCCAGCAGCCGGGGGATTTCTGGAAACACCATATATTTT.

CDR3 amino acids: CASTFRNFPTEAFF. The DNA of the CDR3 is TGCGCCAGCACCTTCAGGAACTTTCCGACTGAAGCTTTCTTT. This chain links TRBV4-1 with TRBJ1-1; D is unresolved. Germline V CDR1 and CDR2: MGHRA, YSYEKL. V dropped 7 bases and J dropped 5 bases, with 17 bases sitting between them. The CDR3 has 14 residues.

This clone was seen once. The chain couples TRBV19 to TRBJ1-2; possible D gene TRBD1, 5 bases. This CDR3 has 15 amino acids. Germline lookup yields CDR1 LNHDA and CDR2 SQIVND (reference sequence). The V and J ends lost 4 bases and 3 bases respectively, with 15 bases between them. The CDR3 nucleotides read TGTGCCAGTAGTACCCCTCGGGGCAGCTACTATGGCTACACCTTC. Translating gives CASSTPRGSYYGYTF.

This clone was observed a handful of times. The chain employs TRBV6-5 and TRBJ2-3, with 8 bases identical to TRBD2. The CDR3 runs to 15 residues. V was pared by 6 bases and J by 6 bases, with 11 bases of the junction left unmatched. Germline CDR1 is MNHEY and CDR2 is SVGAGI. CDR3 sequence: CASSPPSGRRDTQYF. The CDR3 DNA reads TGTGCCAGCAGCCCCCCGAGCGGGAGACGGGATACGCAGTATTTT.

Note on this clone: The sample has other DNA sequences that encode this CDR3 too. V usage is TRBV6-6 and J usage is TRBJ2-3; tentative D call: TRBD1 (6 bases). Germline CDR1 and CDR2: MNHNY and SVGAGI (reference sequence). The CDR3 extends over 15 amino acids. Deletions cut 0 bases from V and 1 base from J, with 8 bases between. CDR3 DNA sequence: TGTGCCAGCAGTTACTCGGGGGCCGGCACAGATACGCAGTATTTT. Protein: CASSYSGAGTDTQYF.

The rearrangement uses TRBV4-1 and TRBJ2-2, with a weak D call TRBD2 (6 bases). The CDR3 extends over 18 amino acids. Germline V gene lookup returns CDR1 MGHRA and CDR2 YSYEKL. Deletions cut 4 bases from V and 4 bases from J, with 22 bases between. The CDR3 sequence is CASSRGLSSGPGTGELFF. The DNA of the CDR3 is TGCGCCAGCAGCCGGGGACTCAGCAGCGGACCTGGCACCGGGGAGCTGTTTTTT.

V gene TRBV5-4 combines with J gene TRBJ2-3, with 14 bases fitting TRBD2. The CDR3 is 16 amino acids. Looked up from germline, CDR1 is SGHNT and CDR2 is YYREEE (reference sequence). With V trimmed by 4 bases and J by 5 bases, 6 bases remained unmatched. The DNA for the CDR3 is TGTGCCAGCAGCCAGGGACTAGCGGGGGATGGAGATACGCAGTATTTT. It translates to CASSQGLAGDGDTQYF.

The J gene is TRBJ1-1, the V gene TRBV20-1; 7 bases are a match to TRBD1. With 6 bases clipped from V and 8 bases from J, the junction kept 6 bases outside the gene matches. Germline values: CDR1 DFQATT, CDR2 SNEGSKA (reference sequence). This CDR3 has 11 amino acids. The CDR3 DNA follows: TGCAGTGCCACAACACAGGGGGAAGCTTTCTTT. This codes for CSATTQGEAFF.